The present T cell receptor beta chain was sequenced within a study of T-cell memory formation after mild COVID-19. With respect to this clonotype: Its target is not known.

One entry per CDR3 protein, called by TCRdb with MiXCR from the 5' RACE reads. The data show approximately 440,000 distinct CDR3 sequences, with around 19% seen just once and roughly 8.4% held by the top ten. General observations from the study: There was a balanced CD4/CD8 profile in clones contracting day 15 to 85, and later expanders leaned CD4+. Pre-infection memory showed some responding clones, and this suggested that cross-reactive memory joined. A second wave of clones peaked on day 37, and their SARS-CoV-2 specificity went unconfirmed.

Trimming removed 3 bases from V and 5 bases from J; junction bases left unmatched: 7. The CDR3 is 16 residues long. Germline V gene data show CDR1 as SGHRS and CDR2 as YFSETQ. Sequencing was done on a sample of PBMCs or a T cell subset sorted from them (not recorded which). The chain couples TRBV5-1 to TRBJ2-1, with 11 bases that match TRBD2. The source is an adult woman who had mild COVID-19 (a few samples of this study predate the infection). Cell type and time point are not known. In DNA, the CDR3 is TGCGCCAGCAGCTCAACTAGCGGGAGCATGAACAATGAGCAGTTCTTC. The encoded protein is CASSSTSGSMNNEQFF.